Listed here is a single TCR beta chain. Its antigen is not known. The source of the sample is a study of T-cell memory formation after mild COVID-19. This CDR3 is built from 14 residues. Trimming shortened V by 3 bases and J by 7 bases, and 12 bases separated the two germline ends. Germline lookup yields CDR1 MDHEN and CDR2 SYDVKM. Study-level results: Proof of SARS-CoV-2 specificity was absent for the second-wave clones that crested on day 37. Clones that contracted from day 15 to 85 were balanced CD4/CD8, while later expanders leaned CD4+. Some responding clones appeared in pre-infection memory, suggesting cross-reactive memory joined.

TCRdb reanalysed the 5' RACE reads using MiXCR and keeps one entry per CDR3 protein. The table lists approximately 410,000 distinct CDR3 sequences, 23% of them singletons. This TCR came from an adult woman who had mild COVID-19 (a few samples of this study predate the infection). Cell type and time point are not known. The gene calls are TRBV28 and TRBJ2-2; D could derive from TRBD1 or TRBD2 (5 bases each). Sequenced sample: PBMCs or a T cell subset sorted from them (not recorded which). Written as DNA, the CDR3 is TGTGCCAGCAGTTTTGGGGGAGTAGGCGGGGAGCTGTTTTTT. Translating it yields CASSFGGVGGELFF.